The text below deals with one T cell receptor (beta chain). Its antigen is currently not known. Per-nucleotide qualities are absent, and no much larger clonotype sits a single base away. A patient counted as having stable Graves' hyperthyroidism if no progression to ophthalmopathy occurred over 18 months of follow-up. Hyperthyroidism patients were newly diagnosed, had a disease duration of under 2 months, and were aged 18 to 65 years. Any patient with an uncontrolled infection, another autoimmune disease, pregnancy or lactation was excluded. Diagnoses were based on clinical symptoms, serum thyroxine and TRAb, thyroid ultrasound and orbital computed tomography. PBMCs were separated from roughly 10 ml of fresh peripheral blood using Ficoll-Paque density gradient centrifugation. Total RNA was extracted with Trizol reagent, and quality was checked on an Agilent 2100 Bioanalyzer. The data belong to a study of T cells in Graves' hyperthyroidism and ophthalmopathy (dated by TCRdb to the late 2010s). Regarding the study in general: Peripheral blood samples were taken at the time of initial diagnosis, prior to any treatment. The study also compared thyroid tissue and blood T-cell repertoires from five or six Graves' hyperthyroidism patients. To identify distinguishing TCR V-J signatures, a discovery cohort of 95 to 100 patients was used, comprising approximately 40 with Graves' ophthalmopathy and about 59 with stable Graves' hyperthyroidism. Following sampling, methimazole starting at 30 mg daily was given to hyperthyroidism patients, and high-dose intravenous methylprednisolone was given to ophthalmopathy patients. For training and testing, the approximately 97 patients in the discovery cohort were randomly divided in a 7:3 ratio. According to the paper, TCR Vbeta CDR3 sequencing was carried out on about 140 peripheral blood samples, which came from some 41 ophthalmopathy, some 73 hyperthyroidism and about 17 progressor patients. Prospective prediction of ophthalmopathy was tested in an independent validation cohort consisting of 18 to 20 hyperthyroidism patients and 15 or so patients who later progressed to ophthalmopathy. Results the study describes overall, beyond this receptor: Most expanded thyroid clonotypes (frequency above 0.001) were also found in blood, which suggests that blood repertoires may mirror thyroid immune responses. Ophthalmopathy was separated from stable hyperthyroidism by a 13 V-J signature model, with approximately 90% sensitivity and 81% to 82% specificity obtained in cross-validation and 80%/75% obtained in testing. No statistical method was used to set the sample size in advance, and investigators knew the group allocation. In validation, the model predicted progression to ophthalmopathy a median of approximately 6.3 months before onset, with about 67% sensitivity and roughly 73% specificity.

The TCR beta CDR3 regions were amplified from RNA transcripts. The TCR CDR3 was subjected to a first round of RT-PCR using the HTBI primer set and the Qiagen OneStep RT-PCR kit. Libraries were constructed in a second round of multiplex PCR, after which size selection and purification were carried out. The libraries were sequenced on an Illumina HiSeq2000 using paired-end 100 bp reads. Per the source publication's procedure: SOAPnuke was used to process the raw data, throwing out any read that contained adapters or uncalled bases, had a mean Phred below 15, or lacked an exact constant-primer or identifier match. High-quality paired reads were merged using COPE v1.2.5, and each unique nucleotide sequence was defined as a clonotype. MiTCR v1.1 was used to align the clonotypes against IMGT TRBV, TRBD and TRBJ reference segments. Analysis was restricted to V-J combinations with a frequency above 0.0001, which covered roughly 99% of repertoires. A TCS score was defined as the ratio of F50 (clonal expansion) to E x V (chaos), with BLOSUM62-based TCRdist applied between CDR3 peptides within each V-J. Welch's t-statistics and random forest reduced fewer than 600 V-J features to roughly 13, which were used in a naive Bayes classifier (R e1071). TCRdb reprocessing: public reads trimmed at Q25 with fastp, clones called with MiXCR, in-frame beta chains kept. Each CDR3 protein gets just one entry, which takes the most common genes and DNA from the rows behind it. For this entry, the V and J calls and clone size follow TCRdb and not the study's own pipeline. The sample yields over 200,000 distinct CDR3 sequences; roughly 17% were counted once. The ten largest make up around 52% of the sample.

V is pruned by 5 bases and J by 5 bases, leaving 3 bases of the junction without a gene match. The CDR3 has 14 amino acids, counting the end cysteine and phenylalanine. The read is trimmed to its CDR3 DNA, 42 bases read in frame from base 1. The CDR1 and CDR2 encoded by the germline V gene are MDHEN and SYDVKM. Sequencing was performed on blood. The TCR was taken from a man aged 50-60 years with Graves' hyperthyroidism. Here the chain combines TRBV28 and TRBJ2-3; 11 nucleotides in the junction match TRBD2. The CDR3 has the sequence CASSLAGGLDTQYF. The DNA is as follows: TGTGCCAGCAGTCTAGCGGGAGGATTAGATACGCAGTATTTT.